This entry is about one TCR beta chain. This sample is drawn from a study of glioma-infiltrating T cells after dendritic cell vaccination. Method: immunoSEQ multiplex PCR; TCRdb's copy keeps in-frame clones and lacks some. This sample has 75,000 to 85,000 clones, with around 86% found just once. The time point denotes: after dendritic cell vaccination, including at tumor progression/relapse. The CDR3 totals 13 residues. Trimming at V came to 7 bases and at J to 4 bases, leaving 4 bases not matched to a gene. Germline values: CDR1 SNHLY, CDR2 FYNNEI. The material sequenced was blood, taken after dendritic cell vaccination. The V call is TRBV2, the J call TRBJ2-1; TRBD2 aligns across 7 bases. The sequence came from a human donor with glioblastoma. CDR3 DNA sequence: TGTGCCAGCAAGGGCGGGGGTTACAATGAGCAGTTCTTC. Encoded protein: CASKGGGYNEQFF. Together with reference TRBV2 and TRBJ2-1, the CDR3 gives the full variable domain: EPEVTQTPSHQVTQMGQEVILRCVPISNHLYFYWYRQILGQKVEFLVSFYNNEISEKSEIFDDQFSVERPDGSNFTLKIRSTKLEDSAMYFCASKGGGYNEQFFGPGTRLTVL.